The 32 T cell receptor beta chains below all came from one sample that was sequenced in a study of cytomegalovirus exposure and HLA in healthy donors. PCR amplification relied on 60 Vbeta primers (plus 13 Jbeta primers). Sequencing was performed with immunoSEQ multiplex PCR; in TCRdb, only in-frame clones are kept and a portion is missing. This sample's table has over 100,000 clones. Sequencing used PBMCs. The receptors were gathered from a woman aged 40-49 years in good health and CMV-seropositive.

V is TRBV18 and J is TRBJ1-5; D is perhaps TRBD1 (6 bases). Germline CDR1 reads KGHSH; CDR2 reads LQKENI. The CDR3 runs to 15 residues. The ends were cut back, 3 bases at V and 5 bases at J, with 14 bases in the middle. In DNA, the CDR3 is TGTGCCAGCTCACCCCTGGGAGGGGGGGATCAGCCCCAGCATTTT. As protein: CASSPLGGGDQPQHF.

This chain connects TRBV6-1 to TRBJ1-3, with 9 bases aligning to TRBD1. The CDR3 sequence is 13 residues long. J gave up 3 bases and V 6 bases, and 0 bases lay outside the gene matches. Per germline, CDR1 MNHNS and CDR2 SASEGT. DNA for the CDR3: TGTGCCAGCAGGGACAGGGGTGGAAACACCATATATTTT. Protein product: CASRDRGGNTIYF.

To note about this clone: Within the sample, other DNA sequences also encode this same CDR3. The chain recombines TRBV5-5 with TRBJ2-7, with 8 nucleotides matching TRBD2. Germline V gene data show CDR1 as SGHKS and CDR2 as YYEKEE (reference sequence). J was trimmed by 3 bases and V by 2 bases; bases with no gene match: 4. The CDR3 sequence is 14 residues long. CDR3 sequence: CASSLTSGLYEQYF. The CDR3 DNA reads TGTGCCAGCAGCTTAACTAGCGGTCTCTACGAGCAGTACTTC.

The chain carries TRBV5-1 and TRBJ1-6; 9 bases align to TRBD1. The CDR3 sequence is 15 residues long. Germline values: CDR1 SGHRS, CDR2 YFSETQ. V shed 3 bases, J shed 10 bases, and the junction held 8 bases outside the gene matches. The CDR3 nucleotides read TGCGCCAGCAGCTGGACAGGGGAAGCGGAATCACCCCTCCACTTT. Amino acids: CASSWTGEAESPLHF.

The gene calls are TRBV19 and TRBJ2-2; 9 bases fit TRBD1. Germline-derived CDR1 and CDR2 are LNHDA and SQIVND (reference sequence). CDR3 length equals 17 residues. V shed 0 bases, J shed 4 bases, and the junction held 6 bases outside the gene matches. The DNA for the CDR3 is TGTGCCAGTAGTATAGATCGGGACAGGGCTAGCACCGGGGAGCTGTTTTTT. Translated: CASSIDRDRASTGELFF.

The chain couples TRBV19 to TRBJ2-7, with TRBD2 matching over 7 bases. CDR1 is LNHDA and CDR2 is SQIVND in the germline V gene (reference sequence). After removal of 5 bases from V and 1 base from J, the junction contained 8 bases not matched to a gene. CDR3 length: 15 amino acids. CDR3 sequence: CASSAKRDWSYEQYF. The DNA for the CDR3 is TGTGCCAGTAGTGCGAAGCGGGATTGGTCCTACGAGCAGTACTTC.

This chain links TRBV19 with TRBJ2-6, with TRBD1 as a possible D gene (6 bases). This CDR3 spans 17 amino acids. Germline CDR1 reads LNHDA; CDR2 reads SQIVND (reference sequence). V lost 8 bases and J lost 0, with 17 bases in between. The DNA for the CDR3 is TGTGCCAGTGCAACCCGGCAGGGGAGCTCTGGGGCCAACGTCCTGACTTTC. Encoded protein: CASATRQGSSGANVLTF.

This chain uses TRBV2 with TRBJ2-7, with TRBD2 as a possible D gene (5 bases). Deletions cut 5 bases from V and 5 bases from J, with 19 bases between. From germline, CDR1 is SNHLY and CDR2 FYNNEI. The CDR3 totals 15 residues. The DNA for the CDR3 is TGTGCCAGCAGTCTACATCGCCAGAGCGGCAACGAGCAGTACTTC. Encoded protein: CASSLHRQSGNEQYF.

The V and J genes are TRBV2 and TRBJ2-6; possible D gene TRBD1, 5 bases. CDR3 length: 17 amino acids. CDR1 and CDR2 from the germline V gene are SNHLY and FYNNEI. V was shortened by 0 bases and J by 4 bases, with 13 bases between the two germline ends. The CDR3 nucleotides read TGTGCCAGCAGTGAAGCGCTAGAAGGGGCAGGGGCCAACGTCCTGACTTTC. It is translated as CASSEALEGAGANVLTF.

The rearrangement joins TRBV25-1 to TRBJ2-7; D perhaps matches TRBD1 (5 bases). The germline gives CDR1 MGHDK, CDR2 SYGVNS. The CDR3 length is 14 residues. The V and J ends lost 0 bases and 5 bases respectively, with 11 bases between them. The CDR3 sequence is CASSEYYQGDEQYF. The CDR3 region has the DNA TGTGCCAGCAGTGAATATTACCAGGGCGACGAGCAGTACTTC.

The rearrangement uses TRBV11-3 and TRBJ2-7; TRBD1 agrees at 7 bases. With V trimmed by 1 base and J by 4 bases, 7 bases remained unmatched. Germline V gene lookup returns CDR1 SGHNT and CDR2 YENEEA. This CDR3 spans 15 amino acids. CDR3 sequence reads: CASSLGFTGEYEQYF. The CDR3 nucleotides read TGTGCCAGCAGCTTAGGATTCACAGGGGAGTACGAGCAGTACTTC.

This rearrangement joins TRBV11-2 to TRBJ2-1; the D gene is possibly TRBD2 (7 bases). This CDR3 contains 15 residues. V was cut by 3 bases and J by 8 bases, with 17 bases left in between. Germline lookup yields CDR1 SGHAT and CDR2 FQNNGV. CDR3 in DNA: TGTGCCAGCAGCTTTCGGGGGGCGGGGAGGGATGAGCAGTTCTTC. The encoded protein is CASSFRGAGRDEQFF.

CDR3 protein: CASSPQGNEKLFF. The CDR3 bases are TGTGCCAGCAGTCCTCAGGGGAACGAAAAACTGTTTTTT. V is TRBV28 and J is TRBJ1-4; a weak D match, TRBD1 (6 bases). Germline-derived CDR1 and CDR2 are MDHEN and SYDVKM. The CDR3 consists of 13 residues. V was pared by 5 bases and J by 8 bases, with 12 bases between. The entire variable domain, with the rest obtained from reference TRBV28 and TRBJ1-4, is as follows: DVKVTQSSRYLVKRTGEKVFLECVQDMDHENMFWYRQDPGLGLRLIYFSYDVKMKEKGDIPEGYSVSREKKERFSLILESASTNQTSMYLCASSPQGNEKLFFGSGTQLSVL.

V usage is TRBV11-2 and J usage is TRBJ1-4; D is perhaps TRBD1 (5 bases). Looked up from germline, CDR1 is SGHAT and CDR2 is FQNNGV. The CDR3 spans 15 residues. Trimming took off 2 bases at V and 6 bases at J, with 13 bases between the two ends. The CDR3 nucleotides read TGTGCCAGCAGCTTAACAGGCCTGAGAGATGAAAAACTGTTTTTT. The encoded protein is CASSLTGLRDEKLFF. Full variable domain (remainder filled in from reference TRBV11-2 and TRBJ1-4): EAGVAQSPRYKIIEKRQSVAFWCNPISGHATLYWYQQILGQGPKLLIQFQNNGVVDDSQLPKDRFSAERLKGVDSTLKIQPAKLEDSAVYLCASSLTGLRDEKLFFGSGTQLSVL.

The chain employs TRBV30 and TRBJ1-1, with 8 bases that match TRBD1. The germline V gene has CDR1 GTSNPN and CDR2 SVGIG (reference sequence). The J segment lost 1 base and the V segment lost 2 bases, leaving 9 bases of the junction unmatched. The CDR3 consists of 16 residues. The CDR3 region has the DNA TGTGCCTGGAGTCAAAATACCGGGACAGGGAACACTGAAGCTTTCTTT. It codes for CAWSQNTGTGNTEAFF.

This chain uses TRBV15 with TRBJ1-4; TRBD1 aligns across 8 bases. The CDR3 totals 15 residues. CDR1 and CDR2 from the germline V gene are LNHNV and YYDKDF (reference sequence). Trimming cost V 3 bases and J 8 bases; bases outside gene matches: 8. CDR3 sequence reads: CATSRRAGGWEKLFF. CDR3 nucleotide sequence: TGTGCCACCAGCAGGCGAGCAGGGGGCTGGGAAAAACTGTTTTTT.

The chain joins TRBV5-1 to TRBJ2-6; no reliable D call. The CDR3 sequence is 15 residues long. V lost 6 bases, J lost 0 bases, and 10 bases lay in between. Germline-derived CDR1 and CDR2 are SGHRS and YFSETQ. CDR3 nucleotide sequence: TGCGCCAGCAATCCACAGAACTCTGGGGCCAACGTCCTGACTTTC. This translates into CASNPQNSGANVLTF.

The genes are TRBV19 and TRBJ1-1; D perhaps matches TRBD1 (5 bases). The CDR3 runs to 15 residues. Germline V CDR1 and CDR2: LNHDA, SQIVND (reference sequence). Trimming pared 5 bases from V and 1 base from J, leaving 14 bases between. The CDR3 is CASSLPGGANTEAFF. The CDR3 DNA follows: TGTGCCAGTAGTCTCCCTGGAGGGGCGAACACTGAAGCTTTCTTT.

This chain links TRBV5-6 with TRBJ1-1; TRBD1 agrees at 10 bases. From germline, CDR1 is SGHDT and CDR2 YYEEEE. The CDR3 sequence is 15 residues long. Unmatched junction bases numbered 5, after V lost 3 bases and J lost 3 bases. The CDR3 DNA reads TGTGCCAGCAGCTCTAGGGGGACAGGGGACACTGAAGCTTTCTTT. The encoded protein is CASSSRGTGDTEAFF.

CDR3 in DNA: TGTGCCAGCAGCGAACCGACTAGCGGAGCTACAGATACGCAGTATTTT. Translated, it gives CASSEPTSGATDTQYF. The chain combines TRBV5-4 with TRBJ2-3; 9 nucleotides align to TRBD2. J gave up 3 bases and V 4 bases, and 9 bases lay outside the gene matches. CDR1 is SGHNT and CDR2 is YYREEE in the germline V gene (reference sequence). CDR3 length: 16 residues. Combining the CDR3 with reference TRBV5-4 and TRBJ2-3 gives the whole variable domain ETGVTQSPTHLIKTRGQQVTLRCSSQSGHNTVSWYQQALGQGPQFIFQYYREEENGRGNFPPRFSGLQFPNYSSELNVNALELDDSALYLCASSEPTSGATDTQYFGPGTRLTVL.

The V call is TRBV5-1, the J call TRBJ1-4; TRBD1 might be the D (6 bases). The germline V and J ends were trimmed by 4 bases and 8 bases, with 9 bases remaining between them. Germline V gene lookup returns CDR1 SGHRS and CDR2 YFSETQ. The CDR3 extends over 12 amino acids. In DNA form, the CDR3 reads TGCGCCAGCAGCCTTGACAGGGAAAAACTGTTTTTT. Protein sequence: CASSLDREKLFF.

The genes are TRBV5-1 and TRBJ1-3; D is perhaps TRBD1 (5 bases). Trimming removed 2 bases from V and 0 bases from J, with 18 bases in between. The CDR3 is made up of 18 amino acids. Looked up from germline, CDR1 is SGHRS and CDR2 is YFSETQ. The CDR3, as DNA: TGCGCCAGCAGCTTTAGGCCCGGCAGGGATTTCTCTGGAAACACCATATATTTT. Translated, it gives CASSFRPGRDFSGNTIYF.

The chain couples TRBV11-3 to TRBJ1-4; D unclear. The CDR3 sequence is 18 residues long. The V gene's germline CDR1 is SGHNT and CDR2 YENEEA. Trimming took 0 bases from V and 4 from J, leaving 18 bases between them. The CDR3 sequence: CASSLEVTHTTLNEKLFF. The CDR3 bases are TGTGCCAGCAGCTTAGAAGTCACACATACTACCCTTAATGAAAAACTGTTTTTT.

CDR3 sequence reads: CASSEGVNLAEQYF. The CDR3 nucleotides read TGCGCCAGCAGCGAAGGGGTGAACCTCGCCGAGCAGTACTTC. This chain joins TRBV5-1 and TRBJ2-7; D perhaps matches TRBD1 (5 bases). CDR3 length: 14 residues. Germline CDR1 SGHRS, CDR2 YFSETQ. The V gene lost 4 bases and the J gene lost 6 bases, with 17 bases spanning the gap.

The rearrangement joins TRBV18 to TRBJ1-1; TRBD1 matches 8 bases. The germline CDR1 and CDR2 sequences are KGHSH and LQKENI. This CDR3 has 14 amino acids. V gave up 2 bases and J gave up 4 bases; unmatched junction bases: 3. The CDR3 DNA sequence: TGTGCCAGCTCACCAACAACAGGGGGCACTGAAGCTTTCTTT. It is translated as CASSPTTGGTEAFF.

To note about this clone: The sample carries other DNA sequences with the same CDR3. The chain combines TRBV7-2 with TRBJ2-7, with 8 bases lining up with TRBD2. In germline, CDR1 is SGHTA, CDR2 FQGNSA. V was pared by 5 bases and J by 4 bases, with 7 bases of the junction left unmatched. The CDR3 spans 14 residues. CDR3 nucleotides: TGTGCCAGCAGCCGTACTAGCGGATCTTACGAGCAGTACTTC. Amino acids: CASSRTSGSYEQYF.

As DNA, the CDR3 is TGCGCCAGCGGAAATCCCCGGGGACAGGGAGGAAACTATGGCTACACCTTC. This gives the protein CASGNPRGQGGNYGYTF. The rearrangement uses TRBV5-1 and TRBJ1-2; 9 nucleotides line up with TRBD1. V shed 7 bases, J shed 2 bases, and the junction held 15 bases outside the gene matches. The CDR3 has 17 amino acids. The germline V gene has CDR1 SGHRS and CDR2 YFSETQ.

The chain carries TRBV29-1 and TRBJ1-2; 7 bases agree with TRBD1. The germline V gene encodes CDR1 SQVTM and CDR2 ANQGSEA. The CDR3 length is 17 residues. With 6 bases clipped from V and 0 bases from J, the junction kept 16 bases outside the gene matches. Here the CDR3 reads CSVTFSGTQGANYGYTF. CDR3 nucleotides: TGCAGCGTCACGTTTTCCGGGACTCAGGGGGCTAACTATGGCTACACCTTC.

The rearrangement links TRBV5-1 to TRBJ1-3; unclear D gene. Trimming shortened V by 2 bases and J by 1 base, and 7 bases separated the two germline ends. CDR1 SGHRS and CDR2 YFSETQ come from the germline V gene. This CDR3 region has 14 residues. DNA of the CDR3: TGCGCCAGCAGCTTTGGAGCATCTGGAAACACCATATATTTT. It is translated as CASSFGASGNTIYF.

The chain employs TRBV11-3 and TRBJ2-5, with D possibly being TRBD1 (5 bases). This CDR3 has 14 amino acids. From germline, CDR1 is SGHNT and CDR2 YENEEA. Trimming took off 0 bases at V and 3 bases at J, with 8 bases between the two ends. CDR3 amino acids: CASSLDPREETQYF. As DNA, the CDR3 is TGTGCCAGCAGCTTAGACCCCAGGGAAGAGACCCAGTACTTC. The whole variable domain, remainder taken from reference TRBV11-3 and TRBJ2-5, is EAGVVQSPRYKIIEKKQPVAFWCNPISGHNTLYWYLQNLGQGPELLIRYENEEAVDDSQLPKDRFSAERLKGVDSTLKIQPAELGDSAVYLCASSLDPREETQYFGPGTRLLVL.

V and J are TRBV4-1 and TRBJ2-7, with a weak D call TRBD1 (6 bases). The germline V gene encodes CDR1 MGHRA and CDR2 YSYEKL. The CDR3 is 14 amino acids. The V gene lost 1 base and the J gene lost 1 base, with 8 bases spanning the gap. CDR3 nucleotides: TGCGCCAGCAGCCAAGCGACAGGATCCTACGAGCAGTACTTC. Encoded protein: CASSQATGSYEQYF.

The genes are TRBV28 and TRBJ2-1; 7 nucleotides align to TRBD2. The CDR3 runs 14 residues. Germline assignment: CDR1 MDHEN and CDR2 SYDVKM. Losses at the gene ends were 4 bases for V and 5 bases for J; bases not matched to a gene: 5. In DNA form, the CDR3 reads TGTGCCAGCAGTTGGTTGGGAGGGGACAATGAGCAGTTCTTC. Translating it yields CASSWLGGDNEQFF.